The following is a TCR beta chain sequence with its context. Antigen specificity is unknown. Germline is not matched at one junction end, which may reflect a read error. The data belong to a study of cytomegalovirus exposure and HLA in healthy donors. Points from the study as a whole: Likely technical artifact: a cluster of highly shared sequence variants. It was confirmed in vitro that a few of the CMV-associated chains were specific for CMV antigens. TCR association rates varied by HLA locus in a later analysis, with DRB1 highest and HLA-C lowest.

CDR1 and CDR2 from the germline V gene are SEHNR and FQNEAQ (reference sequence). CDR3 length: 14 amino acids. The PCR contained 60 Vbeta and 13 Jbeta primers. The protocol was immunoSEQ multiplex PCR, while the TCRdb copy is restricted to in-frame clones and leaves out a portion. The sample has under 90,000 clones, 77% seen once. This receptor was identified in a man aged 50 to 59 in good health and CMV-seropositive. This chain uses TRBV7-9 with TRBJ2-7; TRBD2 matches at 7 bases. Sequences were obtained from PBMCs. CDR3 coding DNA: TGTTCCAGCAGCTTACCGGGCGGGACTACGAAGCAGTACTTC. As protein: CSSSLPGGTTKQYF. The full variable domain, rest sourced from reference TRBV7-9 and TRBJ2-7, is DTGVSQNPRHKITKRGQNVTFRCDPISEHNRLYWYRQTLGQGPEFLTYFQNEAQLEKSRLLSDRFSAERPKGSFSTLEIQRTEQGDSAMYLCSSSLPGGTTKQYFGPGTRLTVT.